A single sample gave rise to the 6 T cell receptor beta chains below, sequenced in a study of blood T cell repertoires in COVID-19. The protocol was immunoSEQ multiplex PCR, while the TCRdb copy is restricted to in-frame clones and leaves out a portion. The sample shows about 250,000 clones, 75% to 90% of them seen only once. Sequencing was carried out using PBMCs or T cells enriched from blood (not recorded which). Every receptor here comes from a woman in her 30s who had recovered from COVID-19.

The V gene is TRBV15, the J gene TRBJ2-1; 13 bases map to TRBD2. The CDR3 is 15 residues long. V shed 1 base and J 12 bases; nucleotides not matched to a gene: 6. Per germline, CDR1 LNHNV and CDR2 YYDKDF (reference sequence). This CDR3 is CATSRGTSGREWQFF. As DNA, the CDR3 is TGTGCCACCAGCAGAGGGACTAGCGGGAGAGAGTGGCAGTTCTTC.

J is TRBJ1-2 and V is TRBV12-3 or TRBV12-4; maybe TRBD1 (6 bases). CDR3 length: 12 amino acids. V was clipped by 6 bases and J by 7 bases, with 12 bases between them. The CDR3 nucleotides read TGTGCCAGCAGGCGATCGGACAGTGGCTACACCTTC. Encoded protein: CASRRSDSGYTF.

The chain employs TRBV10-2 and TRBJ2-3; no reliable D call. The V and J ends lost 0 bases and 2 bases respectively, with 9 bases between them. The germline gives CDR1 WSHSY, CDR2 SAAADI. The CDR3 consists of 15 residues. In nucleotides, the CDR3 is TGCGCCAGCAGTGAGTCTGGGCACCACACAGATACGCAGTATTTT. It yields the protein CASSESGHHTDTQYF.

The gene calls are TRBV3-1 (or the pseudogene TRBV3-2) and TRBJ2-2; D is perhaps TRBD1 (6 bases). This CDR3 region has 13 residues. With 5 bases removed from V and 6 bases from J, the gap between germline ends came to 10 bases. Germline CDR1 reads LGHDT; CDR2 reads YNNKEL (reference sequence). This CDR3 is CASSKRGSGELFF. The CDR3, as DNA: TGTGCCAGCAGCAAAAGGGGGTCCGGGGAGCTGTTTTTT.

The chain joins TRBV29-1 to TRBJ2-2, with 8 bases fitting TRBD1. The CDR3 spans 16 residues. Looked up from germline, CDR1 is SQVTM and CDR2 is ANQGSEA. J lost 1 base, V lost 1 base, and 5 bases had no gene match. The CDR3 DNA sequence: TGCAGCGTTGAAGGGGGGGACAGGATGAACACCGGGGAGCTGTTTTTT. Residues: CSVEGGDRMNTGELFF.

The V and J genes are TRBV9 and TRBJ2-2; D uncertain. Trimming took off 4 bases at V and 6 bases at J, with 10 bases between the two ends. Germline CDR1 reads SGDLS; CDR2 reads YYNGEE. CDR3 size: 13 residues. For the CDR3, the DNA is TGTGCCAGCAGCCTCAATTCAGCCGGGGAGCTGTTTTTT. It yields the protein CASSLNSAGELFF.